This TCR beta chain derives from a study of T cells in Graves' hyperthyroidism and ophthalmopathy (dated by TCRdb to 2018 to 2020). Some background on the complete study: Peripheral blood samples were taken at the time of initial diagnosis, prior to any treatment. To identify TCR V-J signatures that set the groups apart, the researchers used a discovery cohort of roughly 100 patients, made up of 40 to 45 with Graves' ophthalmopathy and 55 to 65 with stable Graves' hyperthyroidism. Prospective prediction of ophthalmopathy was tested in an independent validation cohort of fewer than 20 hyperthyroidism patients and 15 to 17 patients who later progressed to ophthalmopathy. The 90 or so discovery patients were randomly split 7:3 into training and test sets. The study also compared thyroid tissue and blood T-cell repertoires from more than 5 Graves' hyperthyroidism patients. After blood sampling, hyperthyroidism patients were treated with methimazole at a starting dose of 30 mg daily, and ophthalmopathy patients were treated with high-dose intravenous methylprednisolone. The paper reports TCR Vbeta CDR3 sequencing of over 130 peripheral blood samples: some 41 ophthalmopathy, some 80 hyperthyroidism and 17 progressor patients.

The paper's findings and limits, for the study overall: No statistical method was used to set the sample size in advance, and investigators knew the group allocation. Ophthalmopathy was separated from stable hyperthyroidism by a 13 V-J signature model, with over 85% sensitivity and about 81% specificity obtained in cross-validation and 80%/75% obtained in testing. During validation, the model predicted progression to ophthalmopathy a median of roughly 7.1 months ahead of onset, with more than 55% sensitivity and 72.22% specificity. Most expanded thyroid clonotypes (frequency above 0.001) were also detected in blood, a finding suggesting that blood repertoires may reflect thyroid immune responses.

A patient counted as having stable Graves' hyperthyroidism if no progression to ophthalmopathy occurred over 18 months of follow-up. Hyperthyroidism patients were aged 18 to 65 years and newly diagnosed, with disease duration of less than 2 months. Exclusion was applied to patients with uncontrolled infections, other autoimmune diseases, pregnancy or lactation. Diagnoses relied on clinical symptoms, serum thyroxine and TRAb, thyroid ultrasound and orbital computed tomography. Ficoll-Paque density gradient centrifugation was used to isolate PBMCs from about 10 ml of fresh peripheral blood. Total RNA was extracted using Trizol reagent, and RNA quality was assessed on an Agilent 2100 Bioanalyzer. The TCR beta CDR3 regions were amplified from RNA transcripts. For the first round of RT-PCR on the TCR CDR3, the HTBI primer set was used together with the Qiagen OneStep RT-PCR kit. Libraries were constructed in a second round of multiplex PCR, after which size selection and purification were carried out. Sequencing of the libraries was done on an Illumina HiSeq2000 using paired-end 100 bp reads. On the study's bioinformatics: Raw data were processed with SOAPnuke, discarding reads with adapters, uncalled bases, mean Phred below 15, or no exact constant-primer or identifier match. High-quality paired reads were merged using COPE v1.2.5, and each unique nucleotide sequence was defined as a clonotype. Clonotypes were aligned to IMGT TRBV, TRBD and TRBJ reference segments using MiTCR v1.1. The analysis included only V-J combinations with a frequency above 0.0001, which together covered about 99% of the repertoires. The TCS score was defined as the ratio of F50 (clonal expansion) to E x V (chaos), calculated using BLOSUM62-based TCRdist between CDR3 peptides within each V-J. Welch's t-statistics and random forest reduced fewer than 600 V-J features to roughly 13, which were used in a naive Bayes classifier (R e1071). Thyroid-blood repertoire similarity was quantified with the Morisita-Horn index. TCRdb redid the processing of the public reads, applying fastp at Q25 and MiXCR, and retained in-frame beta chains. For every CDR3 protein sequence, its rows merge into one entry that carries the most common genes and DNA. These V and J calls are TCRdb output, not the study's own analysis. This sample gives some 800,000 distinct CDR3 sequences in total; around 39% of them show up just once. The ten largest clones represent 7% to 10% of the sample.

Notes on this clonotype: This receptor's antigen is unknown. Base qualities are not provided; no much larger clone lies one nucleotide away.

Sample: blood. The receptor comes from a man in his late teens or twenties with Graves' hyperthyroidism.

The nucleotide sequence reads as follows: TGTGCCAGTAGTATAGATCAGGCTAGCGGCACCTACGAGCAGTACTTC. It translates as CASSIDQASGTYEQYF. The chain is assembled from TRBV19 and TRBJ2-7; 7 nucleotides in the junction match TRBD2. V is cut back by 0 bases and J by 2 bases, with 7 bases in the junction unmatched. CDR3 length: 16 amino acids, cysteine to phenylalanine. The entry retains the CDR3 DNA only, 48 bases that are in frame from base 1. Looking up the germline V gene (reference sequence) yields CDR1 LNHDA and CDR2 SQIVND.